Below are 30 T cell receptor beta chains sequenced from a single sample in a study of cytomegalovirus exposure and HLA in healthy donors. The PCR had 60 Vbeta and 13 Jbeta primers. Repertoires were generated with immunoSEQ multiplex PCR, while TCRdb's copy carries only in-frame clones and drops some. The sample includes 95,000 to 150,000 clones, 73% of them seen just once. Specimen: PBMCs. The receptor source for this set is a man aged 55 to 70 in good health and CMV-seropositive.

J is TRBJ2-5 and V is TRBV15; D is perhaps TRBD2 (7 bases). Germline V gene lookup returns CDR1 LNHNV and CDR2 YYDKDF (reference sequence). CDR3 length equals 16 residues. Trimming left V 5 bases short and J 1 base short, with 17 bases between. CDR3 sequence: CATSARGALPQETQYF. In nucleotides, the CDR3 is TGTGCCACCAGCGCTCGGGGGGCCCTCCCCCAAGAGACCCAGTACTTC.

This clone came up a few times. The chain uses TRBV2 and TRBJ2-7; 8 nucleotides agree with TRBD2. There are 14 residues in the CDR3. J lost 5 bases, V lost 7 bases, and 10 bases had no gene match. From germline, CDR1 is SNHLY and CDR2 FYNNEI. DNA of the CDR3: TGTGCCAGCACCCGCTCGGGGGGGGGTCACGAGCAGTACTTC. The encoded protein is CASTRSGGGHEQYF.

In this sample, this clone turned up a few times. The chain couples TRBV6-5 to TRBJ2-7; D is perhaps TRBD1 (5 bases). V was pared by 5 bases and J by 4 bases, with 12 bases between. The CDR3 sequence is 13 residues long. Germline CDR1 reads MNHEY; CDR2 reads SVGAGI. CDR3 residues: CASSQGNRYEQYF. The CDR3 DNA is TGTGCCAGCAGTCAGGGTAACAGGTACGAGCAGTACTTC.

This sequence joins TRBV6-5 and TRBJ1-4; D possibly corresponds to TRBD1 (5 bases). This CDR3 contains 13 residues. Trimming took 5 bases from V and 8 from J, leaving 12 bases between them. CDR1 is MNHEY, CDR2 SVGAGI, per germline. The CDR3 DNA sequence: TGTGCCAGCAGTGTACCGGCAGGGGAAAAACTGTTTTTT. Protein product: CASSVPAGEKLFF.

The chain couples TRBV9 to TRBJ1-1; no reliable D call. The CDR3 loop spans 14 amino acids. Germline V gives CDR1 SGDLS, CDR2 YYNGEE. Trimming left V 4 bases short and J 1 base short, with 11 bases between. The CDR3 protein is CASSPQVSNTEAFF. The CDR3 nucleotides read TGTGCCAGCAGCCCACAAGTCTCGAACACTGAAGCTTTCTTT.

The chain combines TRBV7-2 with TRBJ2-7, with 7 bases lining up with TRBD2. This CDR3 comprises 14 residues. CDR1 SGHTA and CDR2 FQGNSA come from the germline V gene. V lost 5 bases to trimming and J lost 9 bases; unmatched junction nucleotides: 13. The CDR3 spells CASSPGGYNRRQYF. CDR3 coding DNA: TGTGCCAGCAGCCCCGGGGGGTACAACCGAAGGCAGTACTTC. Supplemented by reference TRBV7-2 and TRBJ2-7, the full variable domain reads GAGVSQSPSNKVTEKGKDVELRCDPISGHTALYWYRQSLGQGLEFLIYFQGNSAPDKSGLPSDRFSAERTGGSVSTLTIQRTQQEDSAVYLCASSPGGYNRRQYFGPGTRLTVT.

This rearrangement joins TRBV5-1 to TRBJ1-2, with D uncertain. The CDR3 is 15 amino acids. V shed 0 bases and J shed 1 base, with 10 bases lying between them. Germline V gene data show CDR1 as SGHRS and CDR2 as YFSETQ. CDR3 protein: CASSLGGGLNYGYTF. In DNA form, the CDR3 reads TGCGCCAGCAGCTTGGGTGGAGGTCTTAACTATGGCTACACCTTC.

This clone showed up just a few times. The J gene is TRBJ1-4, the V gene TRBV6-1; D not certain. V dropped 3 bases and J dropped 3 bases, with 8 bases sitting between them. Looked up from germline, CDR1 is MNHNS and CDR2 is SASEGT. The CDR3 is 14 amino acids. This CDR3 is CASSDRQPNEKLFF. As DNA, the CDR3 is TGTGCCAGCAGTGACAGGCAGCCTAATGAAAAACTGTTTTTT.

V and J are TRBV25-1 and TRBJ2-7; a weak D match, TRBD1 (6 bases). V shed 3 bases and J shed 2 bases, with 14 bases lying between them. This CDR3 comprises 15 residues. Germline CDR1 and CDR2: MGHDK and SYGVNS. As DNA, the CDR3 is TGTGCCAGCAGTGACACCCCCGGACAGACCTACGAGCAGTACTTC. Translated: CASSDTPGQTYEQYF.

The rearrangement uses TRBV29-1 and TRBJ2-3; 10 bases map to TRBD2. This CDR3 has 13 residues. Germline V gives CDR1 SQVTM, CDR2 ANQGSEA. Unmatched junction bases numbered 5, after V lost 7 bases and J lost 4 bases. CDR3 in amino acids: CSAERGGADTQYF. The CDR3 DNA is TGCAGCGCTGAGCGGGGGGGGGCAGATACGCAGTATTTT.

CDR3 region: CAWSDPHRGRPNTEAFF. Here the CDR3 DNA reads TGTGCCTGGAGTGACCCCCACCGGGGGAGACCAAACACTGAAGCTTTCTTT. The V gene is TRBV30, the J gene TRBJ1-1; a possible D gene is TRBD1 (5 bases). CDR1 and CDR2 (germline): GTSNPN, SVGIG (reference sequence). The CDR3 contains 17 residues. The V gene lost 1 base and the J gene lost 2 bases, with 20 bases spanning the gap.

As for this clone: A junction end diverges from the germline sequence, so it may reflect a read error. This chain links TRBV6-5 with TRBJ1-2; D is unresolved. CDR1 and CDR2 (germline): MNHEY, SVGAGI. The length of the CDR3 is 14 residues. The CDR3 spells CASSYSTSLDGYPF. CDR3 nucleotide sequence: TGTGCCAGCAGTTACTCTACTAGCCTAGATGGCTACCCCTTC.

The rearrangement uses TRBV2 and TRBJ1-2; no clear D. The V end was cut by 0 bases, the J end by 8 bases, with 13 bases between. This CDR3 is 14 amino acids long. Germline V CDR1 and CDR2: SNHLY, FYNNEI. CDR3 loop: CASSEALGSFGYTF. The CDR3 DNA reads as TGTGCCAGCAGTGAAGCGCTGGGGAGTTTCGGCTACACCTTC.

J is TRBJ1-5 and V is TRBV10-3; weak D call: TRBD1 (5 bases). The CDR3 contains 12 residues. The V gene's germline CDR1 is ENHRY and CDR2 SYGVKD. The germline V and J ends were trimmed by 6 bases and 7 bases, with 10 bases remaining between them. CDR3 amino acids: CAIRGEGQPQHF. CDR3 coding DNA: TGTGCCATCAGGGGGGAGGGACAGCCCCAGCATTTT.

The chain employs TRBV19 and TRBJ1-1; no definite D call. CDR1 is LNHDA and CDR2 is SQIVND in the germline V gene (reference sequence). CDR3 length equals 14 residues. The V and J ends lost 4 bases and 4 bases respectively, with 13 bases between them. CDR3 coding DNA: TGTGCCAGTAGTAAGGCGGCCCTGGGCACTGAAGCTTTCTTT. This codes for CASSKAALGTEAFF. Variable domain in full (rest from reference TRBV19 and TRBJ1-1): DGGITQSPKYLFRKEGQNVTLSCEQNLNHDAMYWYRQDPGQGLRLIYYSQIVNDFQKGDIAEGYSVSREKKESFPLTVTSAQKNPTAFYLCASSKAALGTEAFFGQGTRLTVV.

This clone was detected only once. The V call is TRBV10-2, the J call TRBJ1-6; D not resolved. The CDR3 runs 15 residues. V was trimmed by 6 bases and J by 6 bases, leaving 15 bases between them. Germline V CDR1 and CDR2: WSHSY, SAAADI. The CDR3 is CASSFTREFNSPLHF. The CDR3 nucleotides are TGCGCCAGCAGCTTTACTCGGGAATTTAATTCACCCCTCCACTTT.

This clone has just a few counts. CDR3 loop: CASSLLGTGGEKLFF. For the CDR3, the DNA is TGCGCCAGCAGCTTGCTTGGGACAGGGGGTGAAAAACTGTTTTTT. The rearrangement joins TRBV5-1 to TRBJ1-4, with 11 nucleotides matching TRBD1. The CDR3 is made up of 15 amino acids. Germline V gene data show CDR1 as SGHRS and CDR2 as YFSETQ. V shed 1 base, J shed 7 bases, and the junction held 3 bases outside the gene matches.

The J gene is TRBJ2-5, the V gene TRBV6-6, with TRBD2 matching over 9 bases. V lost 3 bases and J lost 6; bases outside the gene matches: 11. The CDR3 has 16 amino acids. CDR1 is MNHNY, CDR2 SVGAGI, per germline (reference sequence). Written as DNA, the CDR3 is TGTGCCAGCAGTTATCCTGGCGGGGGGGCCGGAAAGACCCAGTACTTC. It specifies CASSYPGGGAGKTQYF.

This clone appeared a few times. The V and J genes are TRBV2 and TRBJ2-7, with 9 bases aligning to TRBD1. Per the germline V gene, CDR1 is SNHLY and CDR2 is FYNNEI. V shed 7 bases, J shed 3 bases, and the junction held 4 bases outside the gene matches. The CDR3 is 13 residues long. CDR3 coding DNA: TGTGCCAGCATGCCGGGACAGGGCTACGAGCAGTACTTC. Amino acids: CASMPGQGYEQYF.

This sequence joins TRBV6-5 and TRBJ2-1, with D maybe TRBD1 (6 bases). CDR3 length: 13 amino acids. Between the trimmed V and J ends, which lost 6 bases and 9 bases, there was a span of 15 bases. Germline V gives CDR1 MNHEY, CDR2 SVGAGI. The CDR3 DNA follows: TGTGCCAGCAGCCCCAATGGACAGCGTGAGCAGTTCTTC. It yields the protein CASSPNGQREQFF.

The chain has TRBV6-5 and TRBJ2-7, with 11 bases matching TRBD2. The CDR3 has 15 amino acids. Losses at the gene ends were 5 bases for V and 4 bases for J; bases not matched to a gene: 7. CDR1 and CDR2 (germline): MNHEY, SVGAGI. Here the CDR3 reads CASSPRLAGKYEQYF. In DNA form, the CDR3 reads TGTGCCAGCAGTCCGCGACTAGCGGGGAAATACGAGCAGTACTTC.

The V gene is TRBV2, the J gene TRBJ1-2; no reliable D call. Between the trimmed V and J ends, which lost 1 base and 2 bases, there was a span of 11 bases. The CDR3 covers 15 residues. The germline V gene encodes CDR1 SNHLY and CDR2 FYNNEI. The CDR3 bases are TGTGCCAGCAGTGAAGGCGGGAGTCCCAACTATGGCTACACCTTC. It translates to CASSEGGSPNYGYTF.

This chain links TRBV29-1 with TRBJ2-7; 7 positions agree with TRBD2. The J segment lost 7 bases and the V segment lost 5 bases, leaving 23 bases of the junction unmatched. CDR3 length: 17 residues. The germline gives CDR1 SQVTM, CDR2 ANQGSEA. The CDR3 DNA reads TGCAGCGTTTCCCAGCCGGGGGGAGGTCCTATCTCGGGGGAGCAGTACTTC. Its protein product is CSVSQPGGGPISGEQYF.

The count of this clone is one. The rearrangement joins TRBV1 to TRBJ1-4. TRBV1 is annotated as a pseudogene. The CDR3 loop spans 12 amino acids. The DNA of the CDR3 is TGCACCAGCAGCCATTTTCCCGTGAAACTGTTTTTT. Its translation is CTSSHFPVKLFF.

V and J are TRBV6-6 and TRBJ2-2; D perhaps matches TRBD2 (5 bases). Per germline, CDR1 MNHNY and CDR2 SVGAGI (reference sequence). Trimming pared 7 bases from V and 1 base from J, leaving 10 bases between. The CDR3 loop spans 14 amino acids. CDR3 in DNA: TGTGCCAGCACTGTGGGGAGGAACACCGGGGAGCTGTTTTTT. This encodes CASTVGRNTGELFF.

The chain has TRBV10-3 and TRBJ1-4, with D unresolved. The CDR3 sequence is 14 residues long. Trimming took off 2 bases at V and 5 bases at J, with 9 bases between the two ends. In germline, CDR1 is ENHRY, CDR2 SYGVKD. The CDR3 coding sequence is TGTGCCATCAGTGAGCAGGTACCCAATGAAAAACTGTTTTTT. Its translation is CAISEQVPNEKLFF.

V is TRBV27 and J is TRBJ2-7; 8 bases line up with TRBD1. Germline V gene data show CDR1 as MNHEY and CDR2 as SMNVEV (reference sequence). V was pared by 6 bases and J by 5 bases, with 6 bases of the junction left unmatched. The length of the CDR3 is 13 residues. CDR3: CASSWTGLHEQYF. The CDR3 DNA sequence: TGTGCCAGCAGCTGGACAGGGCTCCACGAGCAGTACTTC.

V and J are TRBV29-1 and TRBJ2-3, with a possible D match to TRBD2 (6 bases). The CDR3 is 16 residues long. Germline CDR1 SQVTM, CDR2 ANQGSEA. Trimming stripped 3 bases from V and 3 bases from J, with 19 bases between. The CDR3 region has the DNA TGCAGCGTTGACCGGAGGGGCGCGGTGGGGACAGATACGCAGTATTTT. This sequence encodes CSVDRRGAVGTDTQYF.

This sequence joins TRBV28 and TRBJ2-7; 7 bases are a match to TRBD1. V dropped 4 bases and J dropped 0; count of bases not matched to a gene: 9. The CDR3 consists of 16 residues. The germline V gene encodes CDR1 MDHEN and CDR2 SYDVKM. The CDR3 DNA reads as TGTGCCAGCAGTTCATACAGGACAGGCAACTCCTACGAGCAGTACTTC. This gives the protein CASSSYRTGNSYEQYF.

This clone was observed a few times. The CDR3 loop reads CASSRWGRDEQFF. In nucleotides, the CDR3 is TGCGCCAGCAGCAGGTGGGGGAGGGATGAGCAGTTCTTC. The V and J genes are TRBV4-1 and TRBJ2-1, with TRBD2 matching 7 bases. The germline gives CDR1 MGHRA, CDR2 YSYEKL. This CDR3 is 13 amino acids long. Unmatched junction bases numbered 6, after V lost 5 bases and J lost 8 bases.